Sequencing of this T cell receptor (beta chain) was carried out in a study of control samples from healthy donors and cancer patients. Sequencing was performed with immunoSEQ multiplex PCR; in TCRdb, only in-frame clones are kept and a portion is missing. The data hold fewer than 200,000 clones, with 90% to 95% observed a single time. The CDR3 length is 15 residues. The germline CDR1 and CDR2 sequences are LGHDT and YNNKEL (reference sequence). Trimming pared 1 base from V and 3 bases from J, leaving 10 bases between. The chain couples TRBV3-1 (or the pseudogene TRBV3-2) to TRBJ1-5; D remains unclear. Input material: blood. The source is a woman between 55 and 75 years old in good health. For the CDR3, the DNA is TGTGCCAGCAGCCAAGGATCGGAGGTCAATCAGCCCCAGCATTTT. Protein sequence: CASSQGSEVNQPQHF.